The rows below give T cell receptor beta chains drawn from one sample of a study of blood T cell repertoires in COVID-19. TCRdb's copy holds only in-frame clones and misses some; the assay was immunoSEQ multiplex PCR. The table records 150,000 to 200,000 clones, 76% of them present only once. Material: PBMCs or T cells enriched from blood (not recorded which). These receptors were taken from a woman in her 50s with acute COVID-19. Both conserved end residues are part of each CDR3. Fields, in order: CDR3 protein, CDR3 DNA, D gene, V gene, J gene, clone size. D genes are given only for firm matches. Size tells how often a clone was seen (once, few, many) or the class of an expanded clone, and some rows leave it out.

CASILQGYTEAFF	TGTGCCAGCATCCTTCAGGGTTACACTGAAGCTTTCTTT	-	TRBV28	TRBJ1-1	few
CASSAGQNNSPLHF	TGTGCCAGCAGCGCGGGACAAAATAATTCACCCCTCCACTTT	-	TRBV9	TRBJ1-6	-
CASSVAETLEGYTF	TGTGCCAGCAGCGTAGCTGAAACTTTGGAGGGCTACACCTTC	-	TRBV9	TRBJ1-2	-
CASSYSSRFSGNTIYF	TGTGCCAGCAGTTACTCGAGCAGGTTCTCTGGAAACACCATATATTTT	-	TRBV6-5	TRBJ1-3	-
CASSPRTGGVNIQYF	TGTGCCAGCAGCCCAAGGACAGGGGGTGTAAACATTCAGTACTTC	TRBD1	TRBV3-1/TRBV3-2	TRBJ2-4	-
CASSPGQGRETQYF	TGTGCCAGCAGCCCGGGACAGGGGAGGGAGACCCAGTACTTC	TRBD1	TRBV11-1	TRBJ2-5	-
CASSYAGERVPQHF	TGTGCCAGCAGTTATGCAGGGGAAAGGGTGCCCCAGCATTTT	-	TRBV6-5	TRBJ1-5	few
CASSLFPAGSSGNTIYF	TGTGCCAGCAGTTTATTCCCGGCGGGGAGCTCTGGAAACACCATATATTTT	-	TRBV28	TRBJ1-3	-
CAWSEQGVGEKLFF	TGTGCCTGGAGCGAACAGGGGGTTGGTGAAAAACTGTTTTTT	TRBD1	TRBV30	TRBJ1-4	-
CASSPGLYFSGANVLTF	TGTGCCAGCAGCCCAGGTCTATACTTCTCTGGGGCCAACGTCCTGACTTTC	-	TRBV11-3	TRBJ2-6	once
CASSSAGAANTGELFF	TGCGCCAGCAGCTCAGCGGGGGCCGCGAACACCGGGGAGCTGTTTTTT	TRBD2	TRBV5-1	TRBJ2-2	-
CASSSSGGSSYNEQFF	TGTGCCAGCAGCAGTAGCGGGGGGAGCTCCTACAATGAGCAGTTCTTC	TRBD2	TRBV5-4	TRBJ2-1	-
CASSPDRGRREKLFF	TGTGCCAGCAGCCCAGACAGGGGGCGCAGGGAAAAACTGTTTTTT	TRBD1	TRBV7-2	TRBJ1-4	few
CASSRQVRPNTEAFF	TGTGCCAGCAGCCGCCAAGTCAGGCCGAACACTGAAGCTTTCTTT	-	TRBV6-5	TRBJ1-1	-
CASSLGQVSGNTIYF	TGTGCCAGCAGCTTGGGACAGGTCTCTGGAAACACCATATATTTT	TRBD1	TRBV7-2	TRBJ1-3	-
CATSDTRRREDGYTF	TGTGCCACCAGTGATACCCGACGCAGGGAAGATGGCTACACCTTC	-	TRBV24-1	TRBJ1-2	-
CASSIGAGGPDTQYF	TGTGCCAGTAGTATAGGGGCGGGGGGGCCAGATACGCAGTATTTT	TRBD2	TRBV19	TRBJ2-3	-
CAWSAHRDRGRSPLHF	TGTGCCTGGAGTGCACACCGGGACAGGGGAAGATCACCCCTCCACTTT	TRBD1	TRBV30	TRBJ1-6	-
CASSLEGVSYGYTF	TGTGCCAGCAGTTTAGAGGGCGTAAGCTATGGCTACACCTTC	-	TRBV28	TRBJ1-2	-
CASSPGTGFWNEQFF	TGCGCCAGCAGTCCCGGGACAGGGTTTTGGAATGAGCAGTTCTTC	TRBD1	TRBV5-1	TRBJ2-1	-